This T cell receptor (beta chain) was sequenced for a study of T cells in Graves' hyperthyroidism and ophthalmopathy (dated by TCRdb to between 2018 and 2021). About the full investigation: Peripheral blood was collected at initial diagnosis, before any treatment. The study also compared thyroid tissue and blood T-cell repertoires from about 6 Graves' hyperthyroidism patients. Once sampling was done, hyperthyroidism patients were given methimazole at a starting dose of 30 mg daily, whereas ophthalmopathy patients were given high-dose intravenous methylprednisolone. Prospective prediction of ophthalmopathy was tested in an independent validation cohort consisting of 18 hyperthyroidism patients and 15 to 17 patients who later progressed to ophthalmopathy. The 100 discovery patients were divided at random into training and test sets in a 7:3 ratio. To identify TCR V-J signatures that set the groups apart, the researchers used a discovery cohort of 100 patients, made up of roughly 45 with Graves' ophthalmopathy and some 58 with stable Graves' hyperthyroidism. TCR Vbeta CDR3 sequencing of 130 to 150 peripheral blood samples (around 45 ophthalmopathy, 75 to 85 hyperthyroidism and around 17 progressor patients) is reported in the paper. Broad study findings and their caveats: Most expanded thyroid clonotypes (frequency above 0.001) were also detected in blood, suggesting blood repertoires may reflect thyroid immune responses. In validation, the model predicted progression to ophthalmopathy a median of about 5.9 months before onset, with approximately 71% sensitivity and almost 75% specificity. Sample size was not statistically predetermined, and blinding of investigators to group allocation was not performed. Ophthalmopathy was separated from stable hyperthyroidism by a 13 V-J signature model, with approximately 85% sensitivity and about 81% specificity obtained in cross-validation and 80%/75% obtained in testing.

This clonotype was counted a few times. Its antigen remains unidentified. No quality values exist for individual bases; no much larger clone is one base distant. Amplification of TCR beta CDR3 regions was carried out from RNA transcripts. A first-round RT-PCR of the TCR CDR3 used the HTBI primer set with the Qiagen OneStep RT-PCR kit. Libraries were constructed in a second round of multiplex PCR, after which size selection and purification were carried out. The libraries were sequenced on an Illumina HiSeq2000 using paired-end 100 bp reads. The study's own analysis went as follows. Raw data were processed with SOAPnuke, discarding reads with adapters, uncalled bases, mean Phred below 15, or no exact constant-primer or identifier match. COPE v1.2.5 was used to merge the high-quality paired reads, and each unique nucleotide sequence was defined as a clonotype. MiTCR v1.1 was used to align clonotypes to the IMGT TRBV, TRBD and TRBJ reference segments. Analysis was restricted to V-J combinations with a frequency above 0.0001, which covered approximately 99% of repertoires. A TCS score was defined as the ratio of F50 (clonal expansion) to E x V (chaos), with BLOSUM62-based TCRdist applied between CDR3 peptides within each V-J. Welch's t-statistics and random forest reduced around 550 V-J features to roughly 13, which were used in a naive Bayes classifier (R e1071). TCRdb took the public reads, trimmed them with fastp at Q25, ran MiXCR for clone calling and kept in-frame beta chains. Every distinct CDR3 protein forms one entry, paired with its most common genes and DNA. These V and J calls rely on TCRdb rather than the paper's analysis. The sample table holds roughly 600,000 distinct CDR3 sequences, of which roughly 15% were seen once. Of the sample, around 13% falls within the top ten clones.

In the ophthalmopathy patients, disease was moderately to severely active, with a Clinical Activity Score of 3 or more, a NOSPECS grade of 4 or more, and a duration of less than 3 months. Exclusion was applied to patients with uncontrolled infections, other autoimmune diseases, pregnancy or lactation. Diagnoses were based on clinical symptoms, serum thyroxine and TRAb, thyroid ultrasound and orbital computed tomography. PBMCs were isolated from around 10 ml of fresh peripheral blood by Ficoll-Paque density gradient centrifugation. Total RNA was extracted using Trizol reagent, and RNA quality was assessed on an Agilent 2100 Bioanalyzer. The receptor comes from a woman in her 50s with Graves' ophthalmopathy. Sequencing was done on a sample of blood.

The CDR3 sequence is CSAFPGQGADTQYF. The DNA sequence is TGCAGTGCATTTCCGGGACAGGGGGCAGATACGCAGTATTTT. The chain couples TRBV20-1 to TRBJ2-3; 11 of the junction bases match TRBD1. Trimming leaves V shorter by 6 bases and J shorter by 4 bases, with the junction holding 6 bases beyond the gene matches. The germline V gene (reference sequence) gives CDR1 as DFQATT and CDR2 as SNEGSKA. From cysteine to phenylalanine, the CDR3 is 14 amino acids long. Kept here is only the CDR3 DNA, which spans 42 bases and is read in frame from base 1.